Given below is one T cell receptor beta chain in context. This clonotype was seen repeatedly, ten times or more. Its cognate antigen has yet to be identified. Per-base quality was not reported, and no clone a single base away is much larger than it. V is reduced by 0 bases and J by 7 bases, leaving a spacing of 12 bases between them. The CDR3 numbers 15 residues from cysteine through phenylalanine. Of the read, only the CDR3 DNA is kept; its 45 bases are in frame from base 1. Via the germline V gene, CDR1 is SGHVS and CDR2 FQNEAQ. This entry is derived from a study of T-cell memory formation after mild COVID-19 (dated by TCRdb to about 2021). Study-level background: TCR sequence clusters from the two donors were found to be largely donor specific. In two donors, T-cell clones that expanded and contracted after mild COVID-19 were followed by sequencing TCRalpha and TCRbeta repertoires longitudinally. The cohort comprised two young, previously healthy adult volunteers, one female and one male. Broad study findings and their caveats: From day 15 to 85, contracting clones showed balanced CD4/CD8 phenotypes, whereas a second wave of clones that expanded from day 15 to 37 leaned towards CD4+. Whether the second-wave clones peaking on day 37 were SARS-CoV-2 specific was not confirmed. Some responding clones were found in pre-infection memory, which suggests that pre-existing cross-reactive memory T cells took part in the SARS-CoV-2 response. Contracting CD4+ clones were found mainly in CM and EM memory subsets, while CD8+ clones were enriched in EMRA. The study covered only a couple of mild cases, and larger cohorts including severe cases with pre-infection samples were considered necessary.

Ficoll-Paque density gradient centrifugation was the method used to isolate PBMCs. The reads were generated on an Illumina NovaSeq 6000. TCRalpha and TCRbeta cDNA libraries were built by 5'RACE with constant-segment primers, adding sample barcodes and unique molecular identifiers. Trizol reagent was used to extract RNA from every sample. The libraries were amplified in two PCR steps, and the second step added a second sample barcode and Illumina TruSeq adapters. The libraries were sequenced on an Illumina NovaSeq using 2 x 150 bp paired-end reads. The study's processing was this. The reads were demultiplexed and collapsed into UMI-guided consensus sequences using migec v1.2.7. Using mixcr v2.1.11, UMI consensuses were aligned to TRA and TRB V and J templates and then assembled into clonotypes. A clonotype was counted as expanded or contracted only when both edgeR and NoisET called the clonotype significant, with the noise models trained on biological replicates. For edgeR calls, the cutoffs were a false discovery rate-adjusted p below 0.01 and a log2 fold-change threshold of 1. As an exploratory analysis of dynamics, max-normalized trajectories of the 1000 most abundant clonotypes were examined by PCA with hierarchical clustering. Each responding clone was given a CD4 or CD8 phenotype based on the CD4+ and CD8+ repertoires, which had been sequenced separately. TCRdb applied fastp at Q25 and MiXCR to the public reads, then kept only in-frame beta chains. Every entry covers one CDR3 protein and lists the most common genes and DNA from its rows. TCRdb assigned the V and J calls; the authors' analysis was not used. Present in this sample are roughly 200,000 distinct CDR3 sequences, about 21% of which were seen just once. More than 20% of the sample rests with the top ten.

The receptor's source is an adult woman who had mild COVID-19 (a few samples of this study predate the infection). The sample titles of this study are shuffled in the database, so cell type and time point are left out; the donor was told from shared clones. The rearrangement combines TRBV7-8 with TRBJ2-2, and perhaps TRBD1 as D gene, on 6 matching bases. Sequenced material: PBMCs or a T cell subset sorted from them (not recorded which). The CDR3 amino acid sequence is: CASSLAQGWGGELFF. Read as DNA, the sequence is TGTGCCAGCAGCTTAGCCCAGGGGTGGGGCGGGGAGCTGTTTTTT.